This passage covers 16 T cell receptor beta chains from one sample sequenced in a study of blood T cell repertoires in COVID-19. Assay used: immunoSEQ multiplex PCR; TCRdb lists only in-frame clones, some missing. The sample lists around 300,000 clones, around 90% seen once, with roughly 6.3% in the top ten. The sequencing sample was made of peripheral blood. All receptors derive from a woman in her fifties or sixties with COVID-19, enrolled during active disease.

V usage is TRBV27 and J usage is TRBJ1-5; D might be TRBD1 (5 bases). Trimming took 8 bases from V and 0 from J, leaving 14 bases between them. Germline V lookup: CDR1 MNHEY, CDR2 SMNVEV (reference sequence). The CDR3 has 15 amino acids. CDR3 residues: CASAYRFISNQPQHF. The DNA for the CDR3 is TGTGCCAGCGCATACAGGTTCATTAGCAATCAGCCCCAGCATTTT.

V gene TRBV5-6 combines with J gene TRBJ2-7, with 15 bases lining up with TRBD2. J was trimmed by 4 bases and V by 2 bases; bases with no gene match: 10. The germline CDR1 and CDR2 sequences are SGHDT and YYEEEE. The CDR3 runs 18 residues. CDR3 bases: TGTGCCAGCAGCTTTCGGACTAGCGGGAGGGCAGGGGGGTACGAGCAGTACTTC. This sequence encodes CASSFRTSGRAGGYEQYF.

V usage is TRBV19 and J usage is TRBJ2-1, with TRBD2 matching over 10 bases. The CDR3 length is 15 residues. The germline V gene has CDR1 LNHDA and CDR2 SQIVND (reference sequence). V was pared by 0 bases and J by 8 bases, with 4 bases of the junction left unmatched. The CDR3 loop is CASSIEASGSHEQFF. CDR3 coding DNA: TGTGCCAGTAGTATAGAGGCTAGCGGGAGCCATGAGCAGTTCTTC.

The J gene is TRBJ2-4, the V gene TRBV29-1; 9 nucleotides line up with TRBD1. Germline lookup yields CDR1 SQVTM and CDR2 ANQGSEA. V was pared by 1 base and J by 2 bases, with 3 bases of the junction left unmatched. This CDR3 spans 15 amino acids. The chain's CDR3 is CSVEGDRVTKNIQYF. The CDR3 region has the DNA TGCAGCGTTGAAGGGGACAGGGTAACCAAAAACATTCAGTACTTC.

The chain recombines TRBV29-1 with TRBJ2-1, with a tentative D call TRBD2 (5 bases). The CDR3 has 13 residues. V was clipped by 3 bases and J by 1 base, with 7 bases between them. CDR1 is SQVTM, CDR2 ANQGSEA, per germline. This CDR3 is CSVEEESYNEQFF. CDR3 bases: TGCAGCGTTGAGGAGGAGTCCTACAATGAGCAGTTCTTC.

The chain carries TRBV24-1 and TRBJ1-5; tentative D call: TRBD1 (5 bases). Germline CDR1 and CDR2: KGHDR and SFDVKD. The CDR3 totals 19 residues. Trimming pared 0 bases from V and 0 bases from J, leaving 17 bases between. CDR3 sequence (DNA): TGTGCCACCAGTGATTTGTTCAGGGAGGTTGTGGATAGCAATCAGCCCCAGCATTTT. This sequence encodes CATSDLFREVVDSNQPQHF.

This chain joins TRBV18 and TRBJ1-2; D gene ambiguous. V lost 2 bases and J 0 bases, leaving 7 bases between the germline ends. The CDR3 runs to 14 residues. The germline V gene has CDR1 KGHSH and CDR2 LQKENI. CDR3 bases: TGTGCCAGCTCACCAGTGGAGTCTAACTATGGCTACACCTTC. Its translation: CASSPVESNYGYTF.

The chain is built from TRBV5-1 and TRBJ2-5, with TRBD2 as a possible D gene (6 bases). The CDR3 extends over 15 amino acids. V dropped 2 bases and J dropped 5 bases, with 16 bases sitting between them. The germline gives CDR1 SGHRS, CDR2 YFSETQ. The CDR3 coding sequence is TGCGCCAGCAGCTTCGCCGGGGGTACGGGGGAGACCCAGTACTTC. It encodes CASSFAGGTGETQYF.

The V and J genes are TRBV29-1 and TRBJ2-7; D unresolved. The CDR3 runs to 13 residues. The germline gives CDR1 SQVTM, CDR2 ANQGSEA. Trimming shortened V by 4 bases and J by 2 bases, and 12 bases separated the two germline ends. The CDR3 DNA follows: TGCAGCGTTGTTTTCAGTAACACCTACGAGCAGTACTTC. Its protein product is CSVVFSNTYEQYF.

The chain employs TRBV4-2 and TRBJ2-2; TRBD2 matches 7 bases. Trimming cost V 4 bases and J 3 bases; bases outside gene matches: 14. Per germline, CDR1 LGHNA and CDR2 YNFKEQ. CDR3 size: 18 residues. This CDR3 is CASSPGSLVGGYTGELFF. CDR3 in DNA: TGTGCCAGCAGCCCAGGGTCACTCGTGGGAGGGTACACCGGGGAGCTGTTTTTT.

The chain joins TRBV19 to TRBJ2-3; 7 bases match TRBD2. The CDR3 has 15 residues. Losses at the gene ends were 1 base for V and 1 base for J; bases not matched to a gene: 2. Germline V gives CDR1 LNHDA, CDR2 SQIVND (reference sequence). The CDR3 nucleotides are TGTGCCAGTAGTATAGTGGCGGGAGGCACAGATACGCAGTATTTT. Translation: CASSIVAGGTDTQYF.

The chain uses TRBV6-2 or TRBV6-3 and TRBJ1-5; D is unresolved. Germline values: CDR1 MNHEY, CDR2 SVGEGT. The CDR3 spans 13 residues. Trimming cost V 4 bases and J 0 bases, with 4 bases left between them. The CDR3 nucleotides read TGTGCCAGCAGTTTAAATAGCAATCAGCCCCAGCATTTT. The encoded protein is CASSLNSNQPQHF.

This clone has a single count. V usage is TRBV18 and J usage is TRBJ2-7; D is unresolved. The germline CDR1 and CDR2 sequences are KGHSH and LQKENI. Trimming took 6 bases from V and 6 from J, leaving 12 bases between them. The CDR3 sequence is 12 residues long. The CDR3 DNA follows: TGTGCCAGCTCTTACAGTAGTAGCGAGCAGTACTTC. Protein sequence: CASSYSSSEQYF.

Here the CDR3 DNA reads TGTGCCAGCAGCAGCGAGGGTATGATGAACACTGAAGCTTTCTTT. It is translated as CASSSEGMMNTEAFF. The V and J genes are TRBV5-6 and TRBJ1-1; D gene unclear. Trimming stripped 4 bases from V and 0 bases from J, with 13 bases between. CDR1 and CDR2 (germline): SGHDT, YYEEEE. This CDR3 contains 15 residues.

The genes are TRBV5-5 and TRBJ1-4; D might be TRBD1 (6 bases). The V end lost 4 bases, the J end lost 3 bases, and 13 bases lay between the germline ends. The CDR3 totals 15 residues. Germline lookup yields CDR1 SGHKS and CDR2 YYEKEE (reference sequence). CDR3 nucleotides: TGTGCCAGCAGCCGGGGGGGCACAGCTAATGAAAAACTGTTTTTT. Its protein is CASSRGGTANEKLFF.

The chain has TRBV11-2 and TRBJ2-7; a possible D gene is TRBD2 (5 bases). This CDR3 has 15 residues. V gave up 5 bases and J gave up 4 bases, with 18 bases separating them. The germline V gene encodes CDR1 SGHAT and CDR2 FQNNGV. CDR3 DNA: TGTGCCAGCAGCATCCAACTAGGAGATGGTTACGAGCAGTACTTC. Its translation is CASSIQLGDGYEQYF.